A selection of T cell receptor beta chains follows, all from one sample in a study of T-cell memory formation after mild COVID-19. Each CDR3 protein gets one entry after TCRdb re-called the 5' RACE reads with MiXCR. The data show about 200,000 distinct CDR3 sequences, around 9.1% seen once. The sample comprised PBMCs or a T cell subset sorted from them (not recorded which). The receptor source for this set is a man younger than 30 who had mild COVID-19 (a few samples of this study predate the infection). Cell type and time point are not known. CDR3s include the opening cysteine and the closing phenylalanine or tryptophan. The D gene is left open where the match is weak. Not every row has a clone size; where given, it reads once, few, many or a size class.

v_call	j_call	clone_size	d_call	cdr3_aa	cdr3_nt
TRBV20-1	TRBJ1-5	few	NA	CSARDAGREGNQPQHF	TGCAGTGCTAGAGATGCGGGCCGGGAGGGCAATCAGCCCCAGCATTTT
TRBV4-2	TRBJ2-7	many	TRBD1	CASSRQGQGPDEQYF	TGTGCCAGCAGCCGACAGGGGCAGGGCCCGGACGAGCAGTACTTC
TRBV5-1	TRBJ2-3	many	TRBD2	CASNRGGSTDTQYF	TGCGCCAGCAATAGGGGAGGGAGCACAGATACGCAGTATTTT
TRBV5-1	TRBJ2-2	NA	NA	CASSMDSNTGELFF	TGCGCCAGCAGCATGGACAGCAACACCGGGGAGCTGTTTTTT
TRBV10-3	TRBJ2-3	few	NA	CAIRVSKSTDTQYF	TGTGCCATCAGAGTTTCCAAAAGCACAGATACGCAGTATTTT
TRBV27	TRBJ1-1	NA	NA	CASMRGTMNTEAFF	TGTGCCAGCATGAGGGGGACCATGAACACTGAAGCTTTCTTT
TRBV5-1	TRBJ1-1	NA	NA	CASSFKSVGTLNTEAFF	TGCGCCAGCAGCTTCAAAAGCGTGGGGACCCTGAACACTGAAGCTTTCTTT
TRBV5-5	TRBJ1-1	NA	NA	CASSLEGGSLNTEAFF	TGTGCCAGCAGCTTGGAGGGGGGTTCGCTGAACACTGAAGCTTTCTTT
TRBV9	TRBJ1-1	few	NA	CASSPHPMNTEAFF	TGTGCCAGCAGCCCCCATCCTATGAACACTGAAGCTTTCTTT
TRBV2	TRBJ1-5	NA	NA	CASSDIVSNQPQHF	TGTGCCAGCAGTGACATCGTCAGCAATCAGCCCCAGCATTTT
TRBV7-2	TRBJ2-5	NA	NA	CASSLDSNGVETQYF	TGTGCCAGCAGCTTAGATTCGAATGGGGTGGAGACCCAGTACTTC
TRBV11-2	TRBJ2-7	few	TRBD2	CASSIQAGPYEQYF	TGTGCCAGCAGCATACAAGCGGGGCCCTACGAGCAGTACTTC
TRBV18	TRBJ2-4	NA	TRBD1	CASSPPQGARDIQYF	TGTGCCAGCTCACCACCACAGGGGGCTAGGGACATTCAGTACTTC
TRBV15	TRBJ1-2	NA	TRBD1	CATSRDYRGQGASGYTF	TGTGCCACCAGCAGAGATTATAGGGGACAGGGGGCGAGTGGCTACACCTTC
TRBV10-3	TRBJ1-2	many	NA	CAISWDGSNYGYTF	TGTGCCATCTCCTGGGACGGATCTAACTATGGCTACACCTTC
TRBV7-2	TRBJ1-2	many	NA	CASSPRIAAYGYTF	TGTGCCAGCAGCCCGAGGATCGCAGCCTATGGCTACACCTTC
TRBV7-8	TRBJ1-5	NA	NA	CASSLPGEGPQHF	TGTGCCAGCAGCTTACCGGGGGAAGGACCCCAGCATTTT
TRBV12-3/TRBV12-4	TRBJ1-3	many	NA	CASSHPAGTEGNTIYF	TGTGCCAGCAGCCATCCCGCCGGGACTGAAGGAAACACCATATATTTT
TRBV5-1	TRBJ2-5	many	NA	CASSLDPGPETQYF	TGCGCCAGCAGCTTGGATCCAGGGCCAGAGACCCAGTACTTC
TRBV7-2	TRBJ1-5	few	TRBD1	CASSRQGSSGQPQHF	TGTGCCAGCAGCCGACAGGGCAGCTCGGGACAGCCCCAGCATTTT
TRBV7-8	TRBJ2-2	many	NA	CASSPVGQPAGELFF	TGTGCCAGCAGCCCCGTTGGGCAACCCGCCGGGGAGCTGTTTTTT
TRBV6-1	TRBJ1-1	few	NA	CASFLGGPTNTEAFF	TGTGCCAGCTTCCTCGGGGGACCCACGAACACTGAAGCTTTCTTT
TRBV10-3	TRBJ2-1	NA	NA	CAISDREYNEQFF	TGTGCCATCAGTGATCGGGAGTACAATGAGCAGTTCTTC
TRBV12-3/TRBV12-4	TRBJ2-7	NA	NA	CASSLEPRVYSYEQYF	TGTGCCAGCAGTTTAGAGCCCCGGGTCTACTCCTACGAGCAGTACTTC
TRBV10-3	TRBJ2-5	few	NA	CAISGGLYQETQYF	TGTGCCATCAGCGGGGGGCTGTACCAAGAGACCCAGTACTTC
TRBV20-1	TRBJ2-1	few	TRBD2	CSAQSGGANNEQFF	TGCAGTGCCCAAAGCGGGGGGGCGAACAATGAGCAGTTCTTC